Listed here are 8 T cell receptor beta chains from one sample, sequenced in a study of cytomegalovirus exposure and HLA in healthy donors. PCR employed 60 Vbeta and 13 Jbeta primers. Data came from immunoSEQ multiplex PCR; TCRdb stores just in-frame clones and leaves some out. The data show fewer than 250,000 clones, with roughly 80% seen just once and approximately 2.8% held by the top ten. The sequencing input was PBMCs. Receptor source: a young man in good health and CMV-seronegative.

The chain employs TRBV23-1 and TRBJ1-6; a possible D gene is TRBD1 (5 bases). TRBV23-1 is designated an ORF whose function remains uncertain. This CDR3 is 16 amino acids long. The germline V and J ends were trimmed by 8 bases and 7 bases, with 21 bases remaining between them. Here the CDR3 reads CASPRRGEIRNSPLHF. The CDR3 nucleotides read TGCGCCAGCCCCAGAAGGGGTGAAATCCGGAATTCACCCCTCCACTTT.

The chain couples TRBV2 to TRBJ1-1; D gene unclear. V was cut by 5 bases and J by 5 bases, with 12 bases left in between. The CDR3 has 13 amino acids. Per the germline V gene, CDR1 is SNHLY and CDR2 is FYNNEI. This chain's CDR3 is CASSNLRDTEAFF. The DNA for the CDR3 is TGTGCCAGCAGTAATTTACGGGATACTGAAGCTTTCTTT.

The gene calls are TRBV5-4 and TRBJ2-1; 11 positions match TRBD2. Losses at the gene ends were 2 bases for V and 7 bases for J; bases not matched to a gene: 11. The V gene's germline CDR1 is SGHNT and CDR2 YYREEE (reference sequence). The length of the CDR3 is 17 residues. CDR3 amino acids: CASSFTSGGRWVNEQFF. The CDR3 nucleotides are TGTGCCAGCAGCTTTACTAGCGGGGGCCGGTGGGTGAATGAGCAGTTCTTC.

V gene TRBV9 combines with J gene TRBJ1-4; D perhaps matches TRBD1 (6 bases). V dropped 4 bases and J dropped 5 bases, with 15 bases sitting between them. Germline CDR1 is SGDLS and CDR2 is YYNGEE. This CDR3 region has 15 residues. The CDR3 region has the DNA TGTGCCAGCAGCCCCAAGGGGGTTCCGAATGAAAAACTGTTTTTT. Amino acids: CASSPKGVPNEKLFF. The full variable domain, with the rest looked up from reference TRBV9 and TRBJ1-4, is DSGVTQTPKHLITATGQRVTLRCSPRSGDLSVYWYQQSLDQGLQFLIQYYNGEERAKGNILERFSAQQFPDLHSELNLSSLELGDSALYFCASSPKGVPNEKLFFGSGTQLSVL.

The chain is built from TRBV27 and TRBJ2-7; D gene uncertain. Germline V lookup: CDR1 MNHEY, CDR2 SMNVEV (reference sequence). Trimming took off 4 bases at V and 3 bases at J, with 13 bases between the two ends. This CDR3 is 14 amino acids long. The CDR3 DNA sequence: TGTGCCAGCAGTTATGGAGAGTACGGCTACGAGCAGTACTTC. Amino acid sequence: CASSYGEYGYEQYF.

The genes are TRBV5-1 and TRBJ1-6; TRBD1 matches 7 bases. Trimming at V came to 5 bases and at J to 5 bases, leaving 1 base not matched to a gene. Per the germline V gene, CDR1 is SGHRS and CDR2 is YFSETQ. This CDR3 region has 13 residues. CDR3 coding DNA: TGCGCCAGCAGGGGGACAGATAATTCACCCCTCCACTTT. It is translated as CASRGTDNSPLHF. The variable domain in full, with the rest retrieved from reference TRBV5-1 and TRBJ1-6, is KAGVTQTPRYLIKTRGQQVTLSCSPISGHRSVSWYQQTPGQGLQFLFEYFSETQRNKGNFPGRFSGRQFSNSRSEMNVSTLELGDSALYLCASRGTDNSPLHFGNGTRLTVT.

This clone was observed a few times. V usage is TRBV5-1 and J usage is TRBJ2-1; no reliable D call. Germline loops: CDR1 SGHRS, CDR2 YFSETQ. V was pared by 8 bases and J by 2 bases, with 11 bases between. The CDR3 contains 13 residues. The CDR3 sequence: CARQTITYNEQFF. Written as DNA, the CDR3 is TGCGCCAGACAAACAATAACCTACAATGAGCAGTTCTTC.

The V call is TRBV6-1, the J call TRBJ2-3; the D gene is possibly TRBD2 (7 bases). Germline V gives CDR1 MNHNS, CDR2 SASEGT. The CDR3 extends over 15 amino acids. V shed 3 bases and J shed 0 bases, with 10 bases lying between them. The CDR3 DNA is TGTGCCAGCAGTGATCGCGGGGGCAGCACAGATACGCAGTATTTT. Protein sequence: CASSDRGGSTDTQYF.